A selection of T cell receptor beta chains follows, all from one sample in a study of blood T cell repertoires in COVID-19. The repertoire was sequenced with immunoSEQ multiplex PCR; TCRdb's copy has only in-frame clones and lacks some. The sample has about 200,000 clones, 85% to 90% seen once; the top ten hold about 1.3%. The sample was PBMCs or T cells enriched from blood (not recorded which). The source of these receptors is a man under 40 who had recovered from COVID-19. Each CDR3 is given with its conserved first and last residue. Each record gives: V gene, clone size, D gene, J gene, CDR3 DNA, CDR3 protein. A D gene is named only where the DNA matches it firmly. Part of the rows lack a size; the others show once, few, many or a class for expanded clones.

v_call: TRBV10-2; clone_size: -; d_call: -; j_call: TRBJ2-7; cdr3_nt: TGCGCCAGCAGCCGATCGACTAGATCCTACGAGCAGTACTTC; cdr3_aa: CASSRSTRSYEQYF
v_call: TRBV19; clone_size: -; d_call: -; j_call: TRBJ2-2; cdr3_nt: TGTGCCAGTAAGGAAGGGGGTCGGAGCACCGGGGAGCTGTTTTTT; cdr3_aa: CASKEGGRSTGELFF
v_call: TRBV7-8; clone_size: -; d_call: -; j_call: TRBJ1-1; cdr3_nt: TGTGCCAGCACCCCTACTCGGCAGGCTGAAGCTTTCTTT; cdr3_aa: CASTPTRQAEAFF
v_call: TRBV28; clone_size: -; d_call: -; j_call: TRBJ2-5; cdr3_nt: TGTGCCAGCAAATTCACCAGCGGAAAAGAGACCCAGTACTTC; cdr3_aa: CASKFTSGKETQYF
v_call: TRBV19; clone_size: -; d_call: -; j_call: TRBJ1-5; cdr3_nt: TGTGCCAGTAGTATCGTGGACAGTAATCAACCCCAGCATTTT; cdr3_aa: CASSIVDSNQPQHF
v_call: TRBV3-1/TRBV3-2; clone_size: -; d_call: -; j_call: TRBJ1-5; cdr3_nt: TGTGCCAGCAGTCACAGGGTCCGACAGCCCCAGCATTTT; cdr3_aa: CASSHRVRQPQHF
v_call: TRBV2; clone_size: -; d_call: -; j_call: TRBJ2-7; cdr3_nt: TGTGCCAGCAGTGACGGGATGACCTACGAGCAGTACTTC; cdr3_aa: CASSDGMTYEQYF
v_call: TRBV9; clone_size: -; d_call: -; j_call: TRBJ1-4; cdr3_nt: TGTGCCAGCAGCCCTCGGGGAACTAATGAAAAACTGTTTTTT; cdr3_aa: CASSPRGTNEKLFF
v_call: TRBV6-5; clone_size: -; d_call: -; j_call: TRBJ2-3; cdr3_nt: TGTGCCAGCAGTTACGGGGCCCGCACAGATACGCAGTATTTT; cdr3_aa: CASSYGARTDTQYF
v_call: TRBV9; clone_size: -; d_call: -; j_call: TRBJ1-6; cdr3_nt: TGTGCCAGCACCCCCGGACTTTACGGTTTTATTTCACCCCTCCACTTT; cdr3_aa: CASTPGLYGFISPLHF
v_call: TRBV6-2/TRBV6-3; clone_size: -; d_call: -; j_call: TRBJ2-7; cdr3_nt: TGTGCCAGCACCCCCCTTGGTGGGGGGGGCAGCTACGAGCAGTACTTC; cdr3_aa: CASTPLGGGGSYEQYF
v_call: TRBV5-4; clone_size: -; d_call: -; j_call: TRBJ2-7; cdr3_nt: TGTGCCAGCAGCTTGGACGGGGAGGCCTCCTACGAGCAGTACTTC; cdr3_aa: CASSLDGEASYEQYF
v_call: TRBV5-1; clone_size: -; d_call: -; j_call: TRBJ2-3; cdr3_nt: TGCGCCAGCAGCTTGGGGACAGTCAGCACAGATACGCAGTATTTT; cdr3_aa: CASSLGTVSTDTQYF
v_call: TRBV7-9; clone_size: -; d_call: -; j_call: TRBJ1-1; cdr3_nt: TGTGCCAGCAGCTTAATGGCGGGCACTGAAGCTTTCTTT; cdr3_aa: CASSLMAGTEAFF
v_call: TRBV28; clone_size: once; d_call: -; j_call: TRBJ2-7; cdr3_nt: TGTGCCAGCAGGAGAAGTTCCAACGAGCAGTACTTC; cdr3_aa: CASRRSSNEQYF
v_call: TRBV10-3; clone_size: -; d_call: -; j_call: TRBJ1-2; cdr3_nt: TGTGCCATCAGTGAACGAGGGGAGGATGGCTACACCTTC; cdr3_aa: CAISERGEDGYTF
v_call: TRBV12-2; clone_size: once; d_call: -; j_call: TRBJ1-1; cdr3_nt: TGTGCAAGTCGCTTAGCGGGGAGATTCGGCACTGAAGCTTTCTTT; cdr3_aa: CASRLAGRFGTEAFF
v_call: TRBV6-6; clone_size: -; d_call: -; j_call: TRBJ2-5; cdr3_nt: TGTGCCAGCCACAAACCGGAGACCCAGTACTTC; cdr3_aa: CASHKPETQYF
v_call: TRBV6-1; clone_size: -; d_call: -; j_call: TRBJ1-5; cdr3_nt: TGTGCCAGCAGTGAAGAAAGCCGGGTGTTGCCCCAGCATTTT; cdr3_aa: CASSEESRVLPQHF
v_call: TRBV19; clone_size: -; d_call: -; j_call: TRBJ2-7; cdr3_nt: TGTGCCAGTAGTGCCACGACAGCTACCTCCTACGAGCAGTACTTC; cdr3_aa: CASSATTATSYEQYF
v_call: TRBV28; clone_size: -; d_call: -; j_call: TRBJ2-7; cdr3_nt: TGTGCCAGCCGAGGCCTGGGCGAGCAGTACTTC; cdr3_aa: CASRGLGEQYF
v_call: TRBV11-3; clone_size: few; d_call: -; j_call: TRBJ2-7; cdr3_nt: TGTGCCAGCAGCTTATATCGGGATTACGAGCAGTACTTC; cdr3_aa: CASSLYRDYEQYF